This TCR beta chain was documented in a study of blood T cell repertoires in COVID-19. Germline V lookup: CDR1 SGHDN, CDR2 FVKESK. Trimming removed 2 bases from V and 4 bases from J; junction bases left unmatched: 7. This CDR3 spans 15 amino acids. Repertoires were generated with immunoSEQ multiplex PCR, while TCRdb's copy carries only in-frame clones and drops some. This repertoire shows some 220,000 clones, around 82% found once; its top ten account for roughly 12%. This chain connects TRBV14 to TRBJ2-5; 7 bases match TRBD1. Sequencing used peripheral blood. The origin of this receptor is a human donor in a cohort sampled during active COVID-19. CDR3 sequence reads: CASSQQRTGGETQYF. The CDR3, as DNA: TGTGCCAGCAGCCAACAAAGGACAGGTGGAGAGACCCAGTACTTC.